Described below is a single T cell receptor beta chain sequence and its context. Original analysis: Nucleated cell number was recorded as an estimate derived from reference gene primer amplification. Profiled with immunoSEQ multiplex PCR; TCRdb holds only in-frame clones, not every one. V, J and clone size are those of that table, while D and trimming were read from the DNA. The sample lists approximately 260,000 clones; 82% were seen once. V lost 10 bases to trimming and J lost 1 base, with 18 bases between them. CDR1 and CDR2 (germline): MNHEY, SVGAGI. The CDR3 spans 15 residues. The sample is drawn from a study of blood T cell repertoires in COVID-19. Study overall: Sources were T cells, B-cell-depleted T cells, or PBMCs; the material itself was cDNA or gDNA.

This TCR derives from a woman aged 60-75 years with active or convalescent COVID-19. The V call is TRBV6-5, the J call TRBJ2-3, with D perhaps matching TRBD2 (6 bases). The sample taken for sequencing was peripheral blood. The CDR3 DNA sequence: TGTGCCACCGCGAATCGGGGGTTCGGCACAGATACGCAGTATTTT. Protein sequence: CATANRGFGTDTQYF.